The present TCR beta chain was sequenced within a study of T-cell reconstitution after alpha-beta-depleted transplantation in children. Findings and limits, study-wide: Newly made T cells mostly supplied T-cell counts and diversity one year after transplant. As was reported, about two months after transplant, alpha-beta T cells came from several hundred expanded graft clones. After transplant, high TCRbeta diversity at day 60 in some patients arose from surviving recipient T cells and thymic progenitors.

Unique molecular identifiers were incorporated into the prepared TCRbeta library. TCRdb called the PCR reads again in MiXCR, with one record for every CDR3 protein. This table holds 150,000 to 200,000 distinct CDR3 sequences, around 10% found once. This clonotype showed up many times. The antigen remains unidentified. Germline assignment: CDR1 DFQATT and CDR2 SNEGSKA (reference sequence). CDR3 length: 12 amino acids. Material: PBMCs, obtained before TCRalphabeta/CD19-depleted stem cell transplant. The rearrangement joins TRBV20-1 to TRBJ1-2; D uncertain. This receptor was obtained from a boy between 2 and 15 years old with acute myeloid leukemia, due to receive a stem cell transplant. CDR3 sequence (DNA): TGCAGCGTCCCCAGGACTAACTATGGCTACACCTTC. Translation: CSVPRTNYGYTF.